This entry is about one T cell receptor beta chain. Here immunoSEQ multiplex PCR was the method, and the copy in TCRdb shows in-frame clones only, minus some. The table shows 150,000 or so clones, with over 70% occurring only once. Individuals aged roughly 18 to 95 years were recruited from around 22 US areas. The CDR3 length is 12 residues. Germline lookup yields CDR1 LNHDA and CDR2 SQIVND (reference sequence). V shed 9 bases and J shed 7 bases, with 13 bases lying between them. These data are taken from a study of blood T cell repertoires in COVID-19. The TCR comes from a woman aged 55-69 years who had recovered from COVID-19. Sequencing used PBMCs or T cells enriched from blood (not recorded which). The V call is TRBV19, the J call TRBJ1-5, with D unclear. The CDR3 protein is CASNLLGQPQHF. For the CDR3, the DNA is TGTGCCAGCAACCTACTCGGGCAGCCCCAGCATTTT.